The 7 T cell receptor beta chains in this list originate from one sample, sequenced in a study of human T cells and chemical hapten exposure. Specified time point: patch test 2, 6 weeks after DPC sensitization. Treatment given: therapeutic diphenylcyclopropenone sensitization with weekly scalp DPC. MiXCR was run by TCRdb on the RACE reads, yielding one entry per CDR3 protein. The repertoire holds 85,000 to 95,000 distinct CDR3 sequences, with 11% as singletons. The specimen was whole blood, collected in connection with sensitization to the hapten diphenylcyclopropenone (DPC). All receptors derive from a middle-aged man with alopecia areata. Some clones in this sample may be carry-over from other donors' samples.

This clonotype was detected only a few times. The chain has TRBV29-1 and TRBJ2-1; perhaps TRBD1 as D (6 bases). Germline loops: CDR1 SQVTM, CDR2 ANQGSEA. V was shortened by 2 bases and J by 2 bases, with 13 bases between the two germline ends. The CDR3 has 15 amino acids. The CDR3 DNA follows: TGCAGCGTTGAAAGGACAGTCAAGCCCTACAATGAGCAGTTCTTC. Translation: CSVERTVKPYNEQFF.

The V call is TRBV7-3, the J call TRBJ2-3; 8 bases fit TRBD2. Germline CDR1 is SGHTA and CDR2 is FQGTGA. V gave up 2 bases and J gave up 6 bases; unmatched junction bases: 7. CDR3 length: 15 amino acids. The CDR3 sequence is CASSLSPGLVDTQYF. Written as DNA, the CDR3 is TGTGCCAGCAGCTTATCACCGGGACTAGTTGATACGCAGTATTTT.

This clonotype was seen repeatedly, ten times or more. CDR3 coding DNA: TGTGCCAGCAGTCGGACAGGGGGCTACGAGCAGTACGTC. Protein product: CASSRTGGYEQYV. The chain combines TRBV28 with TRBJ2-7; 10 bases line up with TRBD1. Germline V CDR1 and CDR2: MDHEN, SYDVKM. The V and J ends lost 5 bases and 3 bases, in that order; junction bases with no gene match: 1. This CDR3 is built from 13 residues.

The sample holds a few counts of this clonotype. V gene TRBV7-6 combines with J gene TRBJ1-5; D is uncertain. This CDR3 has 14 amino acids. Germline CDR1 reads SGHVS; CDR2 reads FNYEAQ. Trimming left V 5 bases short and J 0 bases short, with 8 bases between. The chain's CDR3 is CASSPVYSNQPQHF. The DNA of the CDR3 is TGTGCCAGCAGCCCAGTGTATAGCAATCAGCCCCAGCATTTT.

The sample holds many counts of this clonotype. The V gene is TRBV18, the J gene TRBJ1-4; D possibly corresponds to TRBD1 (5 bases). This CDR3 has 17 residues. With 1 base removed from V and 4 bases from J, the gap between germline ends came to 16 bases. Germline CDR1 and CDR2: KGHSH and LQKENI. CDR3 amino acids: CASSPREGRPDNEKLFF. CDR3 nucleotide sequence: TGTGCCAGCTCACCACGGGAGGGGCGACCAGATAATGAAAAACTGTTTTTT. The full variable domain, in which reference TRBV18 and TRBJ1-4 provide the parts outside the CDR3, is NAGVMQNPRHLVRRRGQEARLRCSPMKGHSHVYWYRQLPEEGLKFMVYLQKENIIDESGMPKERFSAEFPKEGPSILRIQQVVRGDSAAYFCASSPREGRPDNEKLFFGSGTQLSVL.

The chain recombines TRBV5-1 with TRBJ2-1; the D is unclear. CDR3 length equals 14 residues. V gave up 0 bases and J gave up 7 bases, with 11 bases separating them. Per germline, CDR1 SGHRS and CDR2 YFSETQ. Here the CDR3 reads CASSLAARGNEQFF. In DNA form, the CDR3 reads TGCGCCAGCAGCTTGGCGGCGCGTGGGAATGAGCAGTTCTTC.

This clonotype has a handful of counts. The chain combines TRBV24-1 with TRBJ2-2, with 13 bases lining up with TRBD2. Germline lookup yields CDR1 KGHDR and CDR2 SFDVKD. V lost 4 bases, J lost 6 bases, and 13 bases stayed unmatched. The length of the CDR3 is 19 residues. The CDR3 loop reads CATSELLAGGRSEPGELFF. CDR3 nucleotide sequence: TGTGCCACCAGTGAGCTACTAGCGGGAGGGCGTTCGGAACCCGGGGAGCTGTTTTTT.